Below, 11 T cell receptor beta chains from the same sample are listed, as sequenced in a study of OX40 agonist ivuxolimab in advanced cancers. Clones were read by immunoSEQ multiplex PCR, and TCRdb kept only the in-frame ones, dropping some. The sample has some 50,000 clones; about 95% are singletons. The sequencing here drew on CD4+ or CD8+ T cells sorted from blood, taken in a trial of the OX40 agonist ivuxolimab. Receptors originate from an adult with an advanced solid tumor such as melanoma, head and neck, liver or kidney cancer.

This rearrangement joins TRBV5-6 to TRBJ2-2, with a possible D match to TRBD2 (5 bases). The CDR3 totals 17 residues. Germline V gene lookup returns CDR1 SGHDT and CDR2 YYEEEE. Trimming took off 5 bases at V and 7 bases at J, with 24 bases between the two ends. The CDR3 loop reads CASSPPPLVSGSGELFF. Here the CDR3 DNA reads TGTGCCAGCAGTCCACCACCCCTAGTGAGCGGAAGCGGGGAGCTGTTTTTT.

V is TRBV7-8 and J is TRBJ2-7, with D hard to call. The CDR3 runs 13 residues. Germline V gene lookup returns CDR1 SGHVS and CDR2 FQNEAQ. Trimming stripped 1 base from V and 0 bases from J, with 4 bases between. The CDR3 region has the DNA TGTGCCAGCAGCTTAGGGTACTCCTACGAGCAGTACTTC. Translated, it gives CASSLGYSYEQYF.

The chain is built from TRBV4-2 and TRBJ1-2; TRBD1 might be the D (6 bases). The CDR3 is 15 amino acids. CDR1 is LGHNA and CDR2 is YNFKEQ in the germline V gene. V dropped 4 bases and J dropped 4 bases, with 16 bases sitting between them. The DNA of the CDR3 is TGTGCCAGCAGCCCTCGCGGGGGGGCGGGCTATGGCTACACCTTC. Translating it yields CASSPRGGAGYGYTF.

V gene TRBV19 combines with J gene TRBJ2-1; 11 bases are a match to TRBD2. The CDR3 consists of 16 residues. J was trimmed by 7 bases and V by 3 bases; bases with no gene match: 8. Germline CDR1 and CDR2: LNHDA and SQIVND (reference sequence). The CDR3 region is CASSINSGRAWNEQFF. Here the CDR3 DNA reads TGTGCCAGTAGTATTAATAGCGGGAGGGCCTGGAATGAGCAGTTCTTC.

This sequence joins TRBV7-8 and TRBJ2-6, with 7 bases lining up with TRBD1. CDR1 is SGHVS, CDR2 FQNEAQ, per germline. With V trimmed by 6 bases and J by 12 bases, 5 bases remained unmatched. This CDR3 contains 12 residues. As DNA, the CDR3 is TGTGCCAGCAGATCCACAGGGGCCGTCCTGACTTTC. It is translated as CASRSTGAVLTF.

The gene calls are TRBV27 and TRBJ2-1; D gene ambiguous. The CDR3 extends over 14 amino acids. Looked up from germline, CDR1 is MNHEY and CDR2 is SMNVEV (reference sequence). V gave up 3 bases and J gave up 4 bases, with 10 bases separating them. DNA for the CDR3: TGTGCCAGCAGTTTCCGTGGGGAATACAATGAGCAGTTCTTC. It is translated as CASSFRGEYNEQFF.

The chain recombines TRBV13 with TRBJ2-1, with 13 bases fitting TRBD2. Germline trimming cut 4 bases from V and 3 bases from J; bases unmatched to any gene: 6. The CDR3 totals 17 residues. CDR1 PRHDT and CDR2 FYEKMQ come from the germline V gene (reference sequence). Written as DNA, the CDR3 is TGTGCCAGCAGCTGGGGGGGACTAGCGGGACTCTACAATGAGCAGTTCTTC. It codes for CASSWGGLAGLYNEQFF. The variable domain in full, completed from reference TRBV13 and TRBJ2-1, reads AAGVIQSPRHLIKEKRETATLKCYPIPRHDTVYWYQQGPGQDPQFLISFYEKMQSDKGSIPDRFSAQQFSDYHSELNMSSLELGDSALYFCASSWGGLAGLYNEQFFGPGTRLTVL.

This chain joins TRBV6-5 and TRBJ2-1, with TRBD1 identical over 8 bases. V lost 5 bases, J lost 8 bases, and 11 bases stayed unmatched. The CDR3 contains 15 residues. CDR1 and CDR2 (germline): MNHEY, SVGAGI. The CDR3 sequence: CASSPSAGGWDEQFF. The CDR3 nucleotides read TGTGCCAGCAGTCCCTCGGCAGGGGGCTGGGATGAGCAGTTCTTC.

The rearrangement uses TRBV5-4 and TRBJ2-1; TRBD1 matches at 8 bases. Unmatched junction bases numbered 16, after V lost 9 bases and J lost 8 bases. In germline, CDR1 is SGHNT, CDR2 YYREEE (reference sequence). This CDR3 spans 15 amino acids. The CDR3 here is CATGVPGTGNHEQFF. The CDR3, as DNA: TGTGCCACCGGTGTACCCGGGACAGGTAACCATGAGCAGTTCTTC.

This clone was counted once. V gene TRBV2 combines with J gene TRBJ2-5; 8 nucleotides agree with TRBD2. Trimming took 2 bases from V and 3 from J; bases not matched to a gene: 2. In germline, CDR1 is SNHLY, CDR2 FYNNEI. The CDR3 runs 14 residues. Written as DNA, the CDR3 is TGTGCCAGCAGTGAAAGGGGACTAGAAGAGACCCAGTACTTC. It codes for CASSERGLEETQYF.

The CDR3 sequence: CASSVEGGNQPQHF. The CDR3, as DNA: TGTGCCAGCAGCGTAGAGGGCGGTAATCAGCCCCAGCATTTT. This rearrangement joins TRBV7-9 to TRBJ1-5, with D unresolved. V dropped 5 bases and J dropped 4 bases, with 12 bases sitting between them. Germline assignment: CDR1 SEHNR and CDR2 FQNEAQ (reference sequence). CDR3 length: 14 residues.